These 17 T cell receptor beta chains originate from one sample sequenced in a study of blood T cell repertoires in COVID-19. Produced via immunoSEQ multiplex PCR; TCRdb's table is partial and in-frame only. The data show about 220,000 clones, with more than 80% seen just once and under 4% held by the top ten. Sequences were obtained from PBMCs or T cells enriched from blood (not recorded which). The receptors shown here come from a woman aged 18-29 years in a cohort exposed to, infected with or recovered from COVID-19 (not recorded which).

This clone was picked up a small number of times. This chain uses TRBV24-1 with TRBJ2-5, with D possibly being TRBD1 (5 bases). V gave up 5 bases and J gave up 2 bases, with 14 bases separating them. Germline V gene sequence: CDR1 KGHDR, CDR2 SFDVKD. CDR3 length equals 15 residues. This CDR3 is CATSVGAVPQETQYF. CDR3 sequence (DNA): TGTGCCACCAGTGTAGGGGCGGTCCCTCAAGAGACCCAGTACTTC.

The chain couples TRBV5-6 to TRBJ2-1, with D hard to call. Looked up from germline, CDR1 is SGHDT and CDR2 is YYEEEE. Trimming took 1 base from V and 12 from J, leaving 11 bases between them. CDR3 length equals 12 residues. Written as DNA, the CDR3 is TGTGCCAGCAGCTTGCCCTATAGTGGGCAGTTCTTC. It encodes CASSLPYSGQFF.

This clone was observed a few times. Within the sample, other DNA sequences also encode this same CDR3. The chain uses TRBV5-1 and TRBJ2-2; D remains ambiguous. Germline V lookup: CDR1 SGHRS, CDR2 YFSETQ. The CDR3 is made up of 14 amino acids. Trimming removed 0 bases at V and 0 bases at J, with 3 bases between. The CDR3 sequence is CASSLAANTGELFF. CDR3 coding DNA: TGCGCCAGCAGCTTGGCCGCGAACACCGGGGAGCTGTTTTTT.

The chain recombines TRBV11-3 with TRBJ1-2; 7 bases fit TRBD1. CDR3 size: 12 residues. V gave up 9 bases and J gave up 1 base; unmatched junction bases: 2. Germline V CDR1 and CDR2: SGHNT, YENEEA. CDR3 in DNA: TGTGCCAGGAACAGGGGTAACTATGGCTACACCTTC. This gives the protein CARNRGNYGYTF.

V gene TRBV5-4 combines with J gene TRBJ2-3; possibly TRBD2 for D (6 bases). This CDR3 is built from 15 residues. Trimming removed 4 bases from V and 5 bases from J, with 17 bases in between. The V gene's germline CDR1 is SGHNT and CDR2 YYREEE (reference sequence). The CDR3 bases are TGTGCCAGCAGCCTCCCTAGCGAGGGAGGAGATACGCAGTATTTT. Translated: CASSLPSEGGDTQYF. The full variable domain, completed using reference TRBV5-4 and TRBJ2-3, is ETGVTQSPTHLIKTRGQQVTLRCSSQSGHNTVSWYQQALGQGPQFIFQYYREEENGRGNFPPRFSGLQFPNYSSELNVNALELDDSALYLCASSLPSEGGDTQYFGPGTRLTVL.

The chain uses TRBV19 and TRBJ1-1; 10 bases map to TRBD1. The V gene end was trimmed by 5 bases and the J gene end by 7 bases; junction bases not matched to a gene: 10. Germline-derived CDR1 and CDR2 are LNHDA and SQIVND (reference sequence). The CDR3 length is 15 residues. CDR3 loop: CASSPMTGGVGEAFF. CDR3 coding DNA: TGTGCCAGTAGTCCGATGACAGGGGGCGTGGGTGAAGCTTTCTTT.

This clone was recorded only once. The CDR3: CASSYHGGGYNEQFF. The CDR3 nucleotides read TGTGCCAGCAGCTACCACGGGGGGGGCTACAATGAGCAGTTCTTC. V usage is TRBV7-7 and J usage is TRBJ2-1; the match to TRBD2 covers 8 bases. Germline lookup yields CDR1 SSHAT and CDR2 FNYEAQ (reference sequence). This CDR3 comprises 15 residues. The V segment lost 4 bases and the J segment 3 bases; nucleotides outside the gene matches: 5.

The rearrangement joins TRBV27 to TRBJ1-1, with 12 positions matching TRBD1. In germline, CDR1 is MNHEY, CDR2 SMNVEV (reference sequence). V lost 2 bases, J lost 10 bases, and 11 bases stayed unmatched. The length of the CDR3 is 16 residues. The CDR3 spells CASSLGPGTGGRLAFF. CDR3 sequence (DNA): TGTGCCAGCAGTTTAGGCCCTGGGACAGGGGGCCGGTTAGCTTTCTTT.

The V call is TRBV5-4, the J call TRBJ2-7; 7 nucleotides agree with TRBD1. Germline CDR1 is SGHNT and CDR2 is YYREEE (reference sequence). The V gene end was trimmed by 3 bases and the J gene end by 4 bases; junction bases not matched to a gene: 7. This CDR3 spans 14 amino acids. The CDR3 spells CASSYPGQNYEQYF. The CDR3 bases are TGTGCCAGCAGCTACCCGGGACAGAATTACGAGCAGTACTTC.

CDR3 protein: CASSTLTGGETDTQYF. The DNA of the CDR3 is TGTGCCAGCAGTACCCTGACAGGGGGGGAAACAGATACGCAGTATTTT. This chain links TRBV27 with TRBJ2-3; TRBD1 matches at 9 bases. V was clipped by 5 bases and J by 3 bases; unmatched bases: 9. Germline CDR1 is MNHEY and CDR2 is SMNVEV (reference sequence). This CDR3 contains 16 residues.

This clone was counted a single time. The CDR3 is CASSRAGGETQYF. CDR3 bases: TGTGCCAGCAGCAGAGCAGGGGGCGAGACCCAGTACTTC. J is TRBJ2-5 and V is TRBV9, with 8 bases aligning to TRBD1. Trimming cost V 4 bases and J 5 bases; bases outside gene matches: 4. CDR1 and CDR2 from the germline V gene are SGDLS and YYNGEE. The CDR3 extends over 13 amino acids.

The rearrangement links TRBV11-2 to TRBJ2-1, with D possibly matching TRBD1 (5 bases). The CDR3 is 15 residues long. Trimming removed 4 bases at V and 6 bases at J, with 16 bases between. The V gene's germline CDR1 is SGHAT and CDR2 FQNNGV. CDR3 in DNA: TGTGCCAGCAGCTACACCCCCAGGGTTCTCAATGAGCAGTTCTTC. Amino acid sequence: CASSYTPRVLNEQFF.

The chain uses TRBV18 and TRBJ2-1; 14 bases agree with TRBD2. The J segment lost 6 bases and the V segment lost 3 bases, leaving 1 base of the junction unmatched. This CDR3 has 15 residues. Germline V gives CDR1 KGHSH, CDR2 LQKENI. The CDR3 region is CASSPGLAGVNEQFF. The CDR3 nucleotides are TGTGCCAGCTCACCGGGACTAGCGGGAGTCAATGAGCAGTTCTTC.

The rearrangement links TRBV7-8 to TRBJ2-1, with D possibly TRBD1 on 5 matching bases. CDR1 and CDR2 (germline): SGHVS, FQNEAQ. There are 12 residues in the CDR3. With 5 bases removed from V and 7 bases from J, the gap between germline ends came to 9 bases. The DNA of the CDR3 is TGTGCCAGCAGCAAACAGGTTAATGAGCAGTTCTTC. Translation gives CASSKQVNEQFF.

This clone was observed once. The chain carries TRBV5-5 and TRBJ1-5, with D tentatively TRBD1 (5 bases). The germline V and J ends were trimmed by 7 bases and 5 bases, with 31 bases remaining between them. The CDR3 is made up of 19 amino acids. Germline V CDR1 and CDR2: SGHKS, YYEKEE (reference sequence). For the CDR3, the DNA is TGTGCCAGCTTCATCGGGAACAAATCTCGGGGCGCGGGGGATCAGCCCCAGCATTTT. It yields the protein CASFIGNKSRGAGDQPQHF.

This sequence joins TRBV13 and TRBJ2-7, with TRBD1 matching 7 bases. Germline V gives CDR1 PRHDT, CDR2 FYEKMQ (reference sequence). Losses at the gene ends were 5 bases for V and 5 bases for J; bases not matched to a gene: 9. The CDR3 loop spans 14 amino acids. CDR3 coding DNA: TGTGCCAGCAGCCCCCTAGACAGGGACCACGAGCAGTACTTC. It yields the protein CASSPLDRDHEQYF.

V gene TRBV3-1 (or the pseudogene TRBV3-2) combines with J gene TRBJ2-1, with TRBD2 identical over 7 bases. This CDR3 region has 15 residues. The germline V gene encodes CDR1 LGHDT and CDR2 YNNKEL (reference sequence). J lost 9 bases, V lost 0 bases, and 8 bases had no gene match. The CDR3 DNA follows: TGTGCCAGCAGCCAAGAAGGGTGGGACTACGGTGAGCAGTTCTTC. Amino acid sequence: CASSQEGWDYGEQFF.